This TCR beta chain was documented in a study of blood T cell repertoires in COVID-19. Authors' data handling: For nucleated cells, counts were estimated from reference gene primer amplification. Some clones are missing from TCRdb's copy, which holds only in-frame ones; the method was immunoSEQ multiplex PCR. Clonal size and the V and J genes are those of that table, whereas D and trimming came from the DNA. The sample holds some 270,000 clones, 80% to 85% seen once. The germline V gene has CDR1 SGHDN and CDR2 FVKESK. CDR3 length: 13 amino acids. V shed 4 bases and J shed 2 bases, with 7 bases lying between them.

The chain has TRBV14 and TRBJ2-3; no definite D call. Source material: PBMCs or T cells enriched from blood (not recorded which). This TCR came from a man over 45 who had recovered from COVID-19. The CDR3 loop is CASSRELTDTQYF. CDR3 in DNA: TGTGCCAGCAGCCGAGAACTCACAGATACGCAGTATTTT.